This TCR beta chain appears in the sequencing data of a study of T cells in Graves' hyperthyroidism and ophthalmopathy. Patients with uncontrolled infections, other autoimmune diseases, pregnancy or lactation were excluded. As to this clonotype: Antigen specificity is unknown.

Germline V gene lookup returns CDR1 LNHDA and CDR2 SQIVND (reference sequence). The CDR3 extends over 15 amino acids. Between the trimmed V and J ends, which lost 3 bases and 0 bases, there was a span of 9 bases. TCR beta CDR3 sequences were amplified from RNA transcripts. The TCR CDR3 first-round RT-PCR relied on the HTBI primer set. TCRdb redid the calling of the multiplex PCR reads with MiXCR, one entry per CDR3 protein. The repertoire includes about 270,000 distinct CDR3 sequences, around 22% of them detected once, and roughly 60% sits in the top ten. Study-level findings and limits: Among thyroid clonotypes expanded above 0.001, most also appeared in blood.

The sequence was obtained from a young man with Graves' ophthalmopathy. The J gene is TRBJ1-3, the V gene TRBV19; D is uncertain. Specimen: blood. The CDR3 sequence: CASSIPRYSGNTIYF. CDR3 coding DNA: TGTGCCAGTAGTATCCCCAGATACTCTGGAAACACCATATATTTT. Based on the CDR3 plus reference TRBV19 and TRBJ1-3, the full variable domain is DGGITQSPKYLFRKEGQNVTLSCEQNLNHDAMYWYRQDPGQGLRLIYYSQIVNDFQKGDIAEGYSVSREKKESFPLTVTSAQKNPTAFYLCASSIPRYSGNTIYFGEGSWLTVV.